Below are 4 T cell receptor beta chains sequenced from a single sample in a study of blood T cell repertoires in COVID-19. Method: immunoSEQ multiplex PCR; TCRdb's copy keeps in-frame clones and lacks some. The sample records about 110,000 clones, over 75% being singletons. Input material: peripheral blood. The receptor set was obtained from a woman aged 70-85 years with acute or convalescent COVID-19.

The chain joins TRBV28 to TRBJ1-4; D gene uncertain. This CDR3 has 14 residues. V lost 2 bases and J lost 7, with 11 bases in between. The germline V gene encodes CDR1 MDHEN and CDR2 SYDVKM. This CDR3 is CASSLGQISEKLFF. DNA of the CDR3: TGTGCCAGCAGTTTAGGGCAAATTAGTGAAAAACTGTTTTTT. Full variable domain (rest looked up from reference TRBV28 and TRBJ1-4): DVKVTQSSRYLVKRTGEKVFLECVQDMDHENMFWYRQDPGLGLRLIYFSYDVKMKEKGDIPEGYSVSREKKERFSLILESASTNQTSMYLCASSLGQISEKLFFGSGTQLSVL.

The chain uses TRBV25-1 and TRBJ2-1, with no clear D. The V gene lost 3 bases and the J gene lost 8 bases, with 8 bases spanning the gap. This CDR3 has 12 amino acids. CDR1 is MGHDK and CDR2 is SYGVNS in the germline V gene. The CDR3 sequence is CASSDQIDEQFF. DNA for the CDR3: TGTGCCAGCAGTGATCAGATCGATGAGCAGTTCTTC.

This chain joins TRBV7-9 and TRBJ2-5; 9 bases align to TRBD2. Looked up from germline, CDR1 is SEHNR and CDR2 is FQNEAQ (reference sequence). The CDR3 length is 16 residues. The V gene end was trimmed by 5 bases and the J gene end by 4 bases; junction bases not matched to a gene: 11. CDR3 in DNA: TGTGCCAGCAGCAGTCCGGGGCTAGCGGGACGAGAGACCCAGTACTTC. Translation gives CASSSPGLAGRETQYF.

The rearrangement uses TRBV28 and TRBJ1-3; D not resolved. Germline-derived CDR1 and CDR2 are MDHEN and SYDVKM. V lost 11 bases, J lost 0 bases, and 5 bases lay in between. The CDR3 contains 11 residues. CDR3 in DNA: TGTGCCGGAGCCTCTGGAAACACCATATATTTT. As protein: CAGASGNTIYF.